These 17 T cell receptor beta chains were sequenced from one sample in a study of cytomegalovirus exposure and HLA in healthy donors. The PCR employed 60 Vbeta primers together with 13 Jbeta primers. The protocol was immunoSEQ multiplex PCR, while the TCRdb copy is restricted to in-frame clones and leaves out a portion. The data contain around 120,000 clones, about two thirds of them singletons. Sequenced input: PBMCs. The receptors come from a woman aged 60-75 years in good health and CMV-seropositive.

The J gene is TRBJ1-1, the V gene TRBV12-5; possibly TRBD1 for D (6 bases). There are 14 residues in the CDR3. Germline CDR1 LGHNT, CDR2 FRNRAP. The V end lost 7 bases, the J end lost 1 base, and 13 bases lay between the germline ends. CDR3 residues: CASVRGAPNTEAFF. In DNA form, the CDR3 reads TGTGCTAGTGTCCGGGGGGCACCGAACACTGAAGCTTTCTTT.

This clone occurred a few times. The chain combines TRBV5-1 with TRBJ2-5; 7 bases align to TRBD2. CDR3 length equals 15 residues. After removal of 6 bases from V and 5 bases from J, the junction contained 13 bases not matched to a gene. Germline lookup yields CDR1 SGHRS and CDR2 YFSETQ. The CDR3 DNA is TGCGCCAGCACCCTTCGGGGAGGGGCGGGGGAGACCCAGTACTTC. This codes for CASTLRGGAGETQYF.

This chain's CDR3 is CASSRPPGGRGYTF. For the CDR3, the DNA is TGTGCCAGCAGCCGTCCACCAGGGGGCCGGGGCTACACCTTC. The gene calls are TRBV5-6 and TRBJ1-2, with TRBD1 matching 8 bases. The CDR3 consists of 14 residues. With V trimmed by 4 bases and J by 8 bases, 10 bases remained unmatched. CDR1 SGHDT and CDR2 YYEEEE come from the germline V gene. Combining the CDR3 with reference TRBV5-6 and TRBJ1-2 gives the whole variable domain DAGVTQSPTHLIKTRGQQVTLRCSPKSGHDTVSWYQQALGQGPQFIFQYYEEEERQRGNFPDRFSGHQFPNYSSELNVNALLLGDSALYLCASSRPPGGRGYTFGSGTRLTVV.

V and J are TRBV9 and TRBJ1-4; D is undetermined. The CDR3 is 16 residues long. The germline gives CDR1 SGDLS, CDR2 YYNGEE. Trimming cost V 0 bases and J 5 bases, with 14 bases left between them. CDR3 nucleotides: TGTGCCAGCAGCGTAGACCCTATCGGGTACAATGAAAAACTGTTTTTT. Its translation: CASSVDPIGYNEKLFF. Filled out from reference TRBV9 and TRBJ1-4, the complete variable domain reads DSGVTQTPKHLITATGQRVTLRCSPRSGDLSVYWYQQSLDQGLQFLIQYYNGEERAKGNILERFSAQQFPDLHSELNLSSLELGDSALYFCASSVDPIGYNEKLFFGSGTQLSVL.

This chain links TRBV7-6 with TRBJ1-5, with a weak D call TRBD1 (6 bases). V shed 5 bases and J shed 4 bases, with 15 bases lying between them. CDR3 size: 15 residues. The germline CDR1 and CDR2 sequences are SGHVS and FNYEAQ. This CDR3 is CASSPNDRLNQPQHF. The CDR3 DNA follows: TGTGCCAGCAGCCCGAACGACAGGTTAAATCAGCCCCAGCATTTT.

This chain links TRBV5-1 with TRBJ2-3; TRBD1 is a possible D gene (6 bases). CDR1 and CDR2 (germline): SGHRS, YFSETQ. The CDR3 is 18 residues long. V lost 3 bases and J lost 0, with 20 bases in between. CDR3 DNA: TGCGCCAGCAGCTCGATGGTGCCGGCAGGGGCTAGCACAGATACGCAGTATTTT. Encoded protein: CASSSMVPAGASTDTQYF.

The CDR3 is CASSERGIAGSPLHF. The CDR3 DNA reads as TGTGCCAGCAGCGAAAGGGGGATCGCGGGTTCACCCCTCCACTTT. The chain joins TRBV7-3 to TRBJ1-6, with a tentative D call TRBD1 (6 bases). Per the germline V gene, CDR1 is SGHTA and CDR2 is FQGTGA. This CDR3 has 15 amino acids. With 5 bases removed from V and 9 bases from J, the gap between germline ends came to 17 bases.

This chain links TRBV7-8 with TRBJ2-1; 8 bases are a match to TRBD2. CDR1 and CDR2 from the germline V gene are SGHVS and FQNEAQ. The length of the CDR3 is 16 residues. V lost 4 bases, J lost 2 bases, and 7 bases stayed unmatched. CDR3 nucleotide sequence: TGTGCCAGCAGCTCTCCCTCCGGGGGGGCCTACAATGAGCAGTTCTTC. Its translation: CASSSPSGGAYNEQFF.

The chain is built from TRBV13 and TRBJ1-2; 9 bases match TRBD1. This CDR3 region has 14 residues. V was pared by 4 bases and J by 5 bases, with 5 bases of the junction left unmatched. In germline, CDR1 is PRHDT, CDR2 FYEKMQ (reference sequence). The DNA for the CDR3 is TGTGCCAGCAGCTCACGACAGGGGGAATATGGCTACACCTTC. As protein: CASSSRQGEYGYTF.

CDR3 residues: CASSIAPGKNYGYTF. CDR3 DNA: TGTGCCAGCAGTATAGCCCCCGGGAAAAACTATGGCTACACCTTC. The J gene is TRBJ1-2, the V gene TRBV6-5; D is undetermined. The CDR3 is 15 residues long. V shed 5 bases and J shed 2 bases, with 15 bases lying between them. CDR1 and CDR2 from the germline V gene are MNHEY and SVGAGI.

The chain joins TRBV10-1 to TRBJ1-2; D uncertain. The CDR3 contains 13 residues. Trimming took 6 bases from V and 5 from J, leaving 13 bases between them. Per the germline V gene, CDR1 is WNHNN and CDR2 is SYGVQD (reference sequence). The CDR3 sequence is CASSPDPGYGYTF. DNA of the CDR3: TGCGCCAGCAGCCCCGACCCAGGATATGGCTACACCTTC.

This clone was picked up one time. The CDR3 spells CASSRGQVSYNEQFF. The CDR3 nucleotides read TGTGCCAGCAGCCGCGGACAGGTCTCCTACAATGAGCAGTTCTTC. The chain recombines TRBV11-1 with TRBJ2-1, with 7 nucleotides matching TRBD1. Germline CDR1 SGHAT, CDR2 FQDESV (reference sequence). This CDR3 has 15 amino acids. V lost 5 bases to trimming and J lost 0 bases; unmatched junction nucleotides: 4.

This rearrangement joins TRBV5-4 to TRBJ1-1, with TRBD1 as a possible D gene (5 bases). The CDR3 consists of 14 residues. Trimming left V 3 bases short and J 2 bases short, with 11 bases between. In germline, CDR1 is SGHNT, CDR2 YYREEE (reference sequence). The CDR3 spells CASSWGTDNTEAFF. CDR3 nucleotides: TGTGCCAGCAGCTGGGGGACTGATAACACTGAAGCTTTCTTT.

V is TRBV7-3 and J is TRBJ1-1; D is unresolved. Germline loops: CDR1 SGHTA, CDR2 FQGTGA. The CDR3 totals 13 residues. V lost 5 bases and J 5 bases, leaving 12 bases between the germline ends. CDR3 sequence reads: CASSVRPGTEAFF. CDR3 bases: TGTGCCAGCAGCGTCCGCCCGGGGACTGAAGCTTTCTTT.

This clone was picked up a small number of times. The J gene is TRBJ2-1, the V gene TRBV14; D possibly corresponds to TRBD2 (6 bases). Germline V CDR1 and CDR2: SGHDN, FVKESK. The CDR3 sequence is 17 residues long. Trimming pared 4 bases from V and 3 bases from J, leaving 19 bases between. DNA of the CDR3: TGTGCCAGCAGCCGAGAGCCTCCTAGCGACCTCTACAATGAGCAGTTCTTC. This translates into CASSREPPSDLYNEQFF.

The chain joins TRBV9 to TRBJ1-6; TRBD1 matches 7 bases. There are 16 residues in the CDR3. The junction had 7 bases not matched to a gene; V was cut back by 0 bases and J by 7 bases. The germline gives CDR1 SGDLS, CDR2 YYNGEE. CDR3 nucleotides: TGTGCCAGCAGCGTAGGAGGGGGACAGAAAAATTCACCCCTCCACTTT. Protein: CASSVGGGQKNSPLHF.

This clone was seen just once. This chain uses TRBV7-3 with TRBJ1-3, with a weak D call TRBD1 (6 bases). The CDR3 has 13 amino acids. V lost 8 bases and J 5 bases, leaving 13 bases between the germline ends. Germline V lookup: CDR1 SGHTA, CDR2 FQGTGA. The CDR3 protein is CASSEQGRNTIYF. Here the CDR3 DNA reads TGTGCCAGCTCTGAACAGGGCCGAAACACCATATATTTT.